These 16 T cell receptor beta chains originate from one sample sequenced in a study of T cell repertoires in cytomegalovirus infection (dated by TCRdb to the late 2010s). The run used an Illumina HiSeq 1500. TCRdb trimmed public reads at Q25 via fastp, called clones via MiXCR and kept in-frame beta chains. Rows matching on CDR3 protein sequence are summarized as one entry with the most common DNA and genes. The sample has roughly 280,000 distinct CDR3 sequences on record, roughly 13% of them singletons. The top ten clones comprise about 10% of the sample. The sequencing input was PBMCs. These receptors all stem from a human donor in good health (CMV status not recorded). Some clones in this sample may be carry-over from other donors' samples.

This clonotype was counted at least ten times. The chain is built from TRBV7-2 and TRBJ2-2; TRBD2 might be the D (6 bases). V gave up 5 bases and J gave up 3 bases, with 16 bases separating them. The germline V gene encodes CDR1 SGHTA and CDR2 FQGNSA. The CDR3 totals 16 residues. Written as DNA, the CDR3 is TGTGCCAGCAGCCCGAGGGGTCAGCGGGACACCGGGGAGCTGTTTTTT. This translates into CASSPRGQRDTGELFF. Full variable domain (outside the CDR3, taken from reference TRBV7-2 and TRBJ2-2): GAGVSQSPSNKVTEKGKDVELRCDPISGHTALYWYRQSLGQGLEFLIYFQGNSAPDKSGLPSDRFSAERTGGSVSTLTIQRTQQEDSAVYLCASSPRGQRDTGELFFGEGSRLTVL.

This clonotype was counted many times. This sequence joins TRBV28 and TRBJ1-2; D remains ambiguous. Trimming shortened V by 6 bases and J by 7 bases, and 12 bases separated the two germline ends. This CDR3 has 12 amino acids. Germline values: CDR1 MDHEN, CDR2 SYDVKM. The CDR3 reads CASSPVLSGYTF. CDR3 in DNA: TGTGCCAGCAGCCCAGTGTTGTCTGGCTACACCTTC.

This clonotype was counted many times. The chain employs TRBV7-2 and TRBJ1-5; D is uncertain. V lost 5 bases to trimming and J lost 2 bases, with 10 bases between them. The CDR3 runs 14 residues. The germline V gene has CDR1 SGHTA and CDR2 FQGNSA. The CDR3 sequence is CASSPMGGNQPQHF. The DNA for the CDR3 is TGTGCCAGCAGCCCTATGGGAGGCAATCAGCCCCAGCATTTT.

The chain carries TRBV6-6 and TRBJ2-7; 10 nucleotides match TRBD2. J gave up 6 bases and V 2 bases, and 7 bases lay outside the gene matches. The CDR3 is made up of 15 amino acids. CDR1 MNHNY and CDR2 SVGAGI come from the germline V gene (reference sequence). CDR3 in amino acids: CASSYSLAGAFEQYF. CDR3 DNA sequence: TGTGCCAGCAGTTACAGTCTAGCGGGAGCTTTCGAGCAGTACTTC.

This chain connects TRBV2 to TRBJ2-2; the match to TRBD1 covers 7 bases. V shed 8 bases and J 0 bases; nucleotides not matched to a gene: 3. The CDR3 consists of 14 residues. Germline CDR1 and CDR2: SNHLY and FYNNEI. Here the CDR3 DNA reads TGTGCCAGCGGACAGGAAACGAACACCGGGGAGCTGTTTTTT. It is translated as CASGQETNTGELFF.

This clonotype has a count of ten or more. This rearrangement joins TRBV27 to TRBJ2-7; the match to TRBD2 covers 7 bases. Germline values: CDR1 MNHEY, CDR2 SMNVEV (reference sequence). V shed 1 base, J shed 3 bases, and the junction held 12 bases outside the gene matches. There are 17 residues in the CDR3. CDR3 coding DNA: TGTGCCAGCAGTTTATTCCTTTCCGTAGCGGGTGACTACGAGCAGTACTTC. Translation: CASSLFLSVAGDYEQYF.

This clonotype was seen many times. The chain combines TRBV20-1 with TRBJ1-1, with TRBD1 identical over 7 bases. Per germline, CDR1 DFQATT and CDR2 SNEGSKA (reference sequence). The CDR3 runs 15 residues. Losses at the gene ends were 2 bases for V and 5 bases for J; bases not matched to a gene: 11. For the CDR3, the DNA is TGCAGTGCTAGAAGAAGGGGGCGAGGATGGACTGAAGCTTTCTTT. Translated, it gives CSARRRGRGWTEAFF.

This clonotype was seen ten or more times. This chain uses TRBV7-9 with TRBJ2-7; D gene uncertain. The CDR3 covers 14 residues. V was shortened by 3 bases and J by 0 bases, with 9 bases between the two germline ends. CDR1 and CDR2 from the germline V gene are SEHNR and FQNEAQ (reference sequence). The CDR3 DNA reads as TGTGCCAGCAGCTTCGGCTCAAGCTCCTACGAGCAGTACTTC. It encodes CASSFGSSSYEQYF.

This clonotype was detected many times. CDR3 amino acids: CASSLTDSGANVLTF. CDR3 DNA: TGTGCCAGCAGCTTGACTGACTCTGGGGCCAACGTCCTGACTTTC. The J gene is TRBJ2-6, the V gene TRBV7-8; no definite D call. The V end lost 3 bases, the J end lost 0 bases, and 6 bases lay between the germline ends. The germline V gene encodes CDR1 SGHVS and CDR2 FQNEAQ. CDR3 length equals 15 residues.

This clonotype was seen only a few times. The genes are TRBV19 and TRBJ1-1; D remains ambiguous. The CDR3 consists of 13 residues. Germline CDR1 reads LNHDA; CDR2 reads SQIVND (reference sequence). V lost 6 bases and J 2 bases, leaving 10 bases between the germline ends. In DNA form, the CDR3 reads TGTGCCAGTAGGGATGAGGGCAACACTGAAGCTTTCTTT. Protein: CASRDEGNTEAFF.

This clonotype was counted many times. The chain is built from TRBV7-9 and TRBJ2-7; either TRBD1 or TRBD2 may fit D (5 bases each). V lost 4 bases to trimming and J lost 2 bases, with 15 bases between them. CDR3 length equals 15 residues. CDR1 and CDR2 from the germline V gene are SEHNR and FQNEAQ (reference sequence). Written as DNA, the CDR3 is TGTGCCAGCAGCTCTTCCGGGACGGTCACCTACGAGCAGTACTTC. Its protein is CASSSSGTVTYEQYF.

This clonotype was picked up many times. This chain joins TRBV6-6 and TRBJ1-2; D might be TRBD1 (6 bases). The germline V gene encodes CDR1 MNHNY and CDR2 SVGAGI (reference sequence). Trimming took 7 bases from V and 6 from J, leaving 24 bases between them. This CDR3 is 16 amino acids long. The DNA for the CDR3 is TGTGCCAGCACCTACTACGGAGGGGGGTTCAGTCATGGCTACACCTTC. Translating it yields CASTYYGGGFSHGYTF.

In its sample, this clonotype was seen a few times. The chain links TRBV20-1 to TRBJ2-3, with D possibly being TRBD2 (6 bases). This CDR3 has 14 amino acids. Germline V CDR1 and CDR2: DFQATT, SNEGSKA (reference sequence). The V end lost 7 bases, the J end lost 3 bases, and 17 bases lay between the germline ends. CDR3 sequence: CSGRRGGETDTQYF. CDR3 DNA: TGCAGTGGTAGGCGGGGCGGGGAGACAGATACGCAGTATTTT.

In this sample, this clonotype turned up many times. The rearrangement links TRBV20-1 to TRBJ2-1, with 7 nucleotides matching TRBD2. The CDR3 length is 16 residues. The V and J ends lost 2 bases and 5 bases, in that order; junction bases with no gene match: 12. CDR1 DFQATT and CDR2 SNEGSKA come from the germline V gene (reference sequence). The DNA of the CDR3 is TGCAGTGCTAGAAATTCTGCGGGAGTAGTCGACAATGAGCAGTTCTTC. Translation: CSARNSAGVVDNEQFF.

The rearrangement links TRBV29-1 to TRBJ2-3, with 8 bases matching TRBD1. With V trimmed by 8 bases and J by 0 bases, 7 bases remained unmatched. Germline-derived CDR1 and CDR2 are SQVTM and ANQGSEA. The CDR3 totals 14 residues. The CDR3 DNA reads TGCAGCACCGAGGGGACAGGCAGCACAGATACGCAGTATTTT. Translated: CSTEGTGSTDTQYF.

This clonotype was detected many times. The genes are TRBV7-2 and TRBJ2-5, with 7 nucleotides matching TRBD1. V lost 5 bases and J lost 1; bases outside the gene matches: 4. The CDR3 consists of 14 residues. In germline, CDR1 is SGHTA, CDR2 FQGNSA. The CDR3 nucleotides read TGTGCCAGCAGCCGGACAGGACTCCAAGAGACCCAGTACTTC. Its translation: CASSRTGLQETQYF.